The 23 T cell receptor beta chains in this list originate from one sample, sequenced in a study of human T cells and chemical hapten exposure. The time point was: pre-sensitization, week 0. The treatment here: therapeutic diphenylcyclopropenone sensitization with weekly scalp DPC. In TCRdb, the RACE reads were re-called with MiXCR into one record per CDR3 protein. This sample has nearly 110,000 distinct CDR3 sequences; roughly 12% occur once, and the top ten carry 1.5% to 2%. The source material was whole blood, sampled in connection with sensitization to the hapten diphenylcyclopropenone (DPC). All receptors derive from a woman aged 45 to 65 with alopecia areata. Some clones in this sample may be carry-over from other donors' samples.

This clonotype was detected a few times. In DNA form, the CDR3 reads TGCAGCGTTGAAAAACTGCCGCAACGAGGCTACACCTTC. Protein sequence: CSVEKLPQRGYTF. The chain combines TRBV29-1 with TRBJ1-2; D unresolved. CDR1 is SQVTM, CDR2 ANQGSEA, per germline. Trimming left V 2 bases short and J 8 bases short, with 15 bases between. The CDR3 has 13 amino acids. The full variable domain, rest sourced from reference TRBV29-1 and TRBJ1-2, is SAVISQKPSRDICQRGTSLTIQCQVDSQVTMMFWYRQQPGQSLTLIATANQGSEATYESGFVIDKFPISRPNLTFSTLTVSNMSPEDSSIYLCSVEKLPQRGYTFGSGTRLTVV.

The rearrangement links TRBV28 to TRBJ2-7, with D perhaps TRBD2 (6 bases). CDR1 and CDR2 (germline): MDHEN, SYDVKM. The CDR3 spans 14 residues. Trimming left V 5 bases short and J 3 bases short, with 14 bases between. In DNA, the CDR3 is TGTGCCAGCAGTCCCCCCGGGACTCGCTACGAGCAGTACTTC. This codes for CASSPPGTRYEQYF.

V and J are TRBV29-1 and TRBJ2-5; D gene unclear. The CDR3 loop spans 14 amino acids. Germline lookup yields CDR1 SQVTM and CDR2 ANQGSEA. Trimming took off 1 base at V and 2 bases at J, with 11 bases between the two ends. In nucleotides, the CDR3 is TGCAGCGTTGAAGTAGTATCCGGACAAGAGACCCAGTACTTC. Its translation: CSVEVVSGQETQYF.

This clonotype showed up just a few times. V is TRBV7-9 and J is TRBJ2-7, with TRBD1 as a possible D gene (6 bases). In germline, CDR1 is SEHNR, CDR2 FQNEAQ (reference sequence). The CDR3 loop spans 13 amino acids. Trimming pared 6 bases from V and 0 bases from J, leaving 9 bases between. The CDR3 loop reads CASRGGSSYEQYF. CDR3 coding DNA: TGTGCCAGCAGAGGGGGTAGCTCCTACGAGCAGTACTTC.

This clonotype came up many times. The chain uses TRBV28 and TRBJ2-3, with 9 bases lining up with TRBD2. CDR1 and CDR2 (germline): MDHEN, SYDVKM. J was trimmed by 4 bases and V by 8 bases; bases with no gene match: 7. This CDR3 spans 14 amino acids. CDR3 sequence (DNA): TGTGCCAGCGCGGCGGGGGGGCACCCAGATACGCAGTATTTT. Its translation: CASAAGGHPDTQYF.

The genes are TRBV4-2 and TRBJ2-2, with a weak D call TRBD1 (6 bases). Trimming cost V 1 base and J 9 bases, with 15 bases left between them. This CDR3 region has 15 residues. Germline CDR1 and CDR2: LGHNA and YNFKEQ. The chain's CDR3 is CASSQAPGVGRELFF. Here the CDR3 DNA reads TGTGCCAGCAGCCAAGCCCCAGGGGTAGGGAGGGAGCTGTTTTTT.

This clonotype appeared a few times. CDR3 sequence: CASSPTQRDHYYEQYF. For the CDR3, the DNA is TGTGCCAGCAGCCCAACCCAGCGGGACCACTACTACGAGCAGTACTTC. This sequence joins TRBV27 and TRBJ2-7, with 7 bases lining up with TRBD2. Germline trimming cut 6 bases from V and 3 bases from J; bases unmatched to any gene: 14. The CDR3 totals 16 residues. Germline assignment: CDR1 MNHEY and CDR2 SMNVEV (reference sequence).

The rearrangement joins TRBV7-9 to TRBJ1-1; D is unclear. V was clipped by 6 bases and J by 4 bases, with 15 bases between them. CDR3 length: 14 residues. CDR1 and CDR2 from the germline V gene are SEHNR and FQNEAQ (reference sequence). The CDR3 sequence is CASSLWQRGTEAFF. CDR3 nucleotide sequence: TGTGCCAGCAGTCTTTGGCAGCGGGGCACTGAAGCTTTCTTT. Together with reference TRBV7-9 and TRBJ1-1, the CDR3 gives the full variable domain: DTGVSQNPRHKITKRGQNVTFRCDPISEHNRLYWYRQTLGQGPEFLTYFQNEAQLEKSRLLSDRFSAERPKGSFSTLEIQRTEQGDSAMYLCASSLWQRGTEAFFGQGTRLTVV.

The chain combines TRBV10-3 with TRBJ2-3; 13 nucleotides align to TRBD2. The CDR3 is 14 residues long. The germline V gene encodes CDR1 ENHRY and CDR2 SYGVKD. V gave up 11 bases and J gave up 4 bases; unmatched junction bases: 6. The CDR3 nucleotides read TGTGCCGTCCATACTAGCGGGGGGGCAGATACGCAGTATTTT. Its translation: CAVHTSGGADTQYF.

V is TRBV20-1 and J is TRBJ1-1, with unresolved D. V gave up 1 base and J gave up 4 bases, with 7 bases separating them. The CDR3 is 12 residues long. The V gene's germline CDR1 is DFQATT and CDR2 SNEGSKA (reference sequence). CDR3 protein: CSARGIFTEAFF. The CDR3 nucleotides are TGCAGTGCTAGAGGTATATTCACTGAAGCTTTCTTT.

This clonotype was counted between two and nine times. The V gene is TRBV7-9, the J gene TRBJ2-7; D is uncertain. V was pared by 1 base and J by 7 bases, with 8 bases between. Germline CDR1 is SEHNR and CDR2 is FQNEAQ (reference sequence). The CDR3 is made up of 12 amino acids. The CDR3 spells CASSLEWREQYF. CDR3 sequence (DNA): TGTGCCAGCAGCTTAGAATGGCGGGAGCAGTACTTC.

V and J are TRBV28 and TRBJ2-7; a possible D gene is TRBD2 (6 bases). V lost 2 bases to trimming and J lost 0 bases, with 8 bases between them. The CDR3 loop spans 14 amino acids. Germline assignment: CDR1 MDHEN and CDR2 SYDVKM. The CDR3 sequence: CASSLQGGSYEQYF. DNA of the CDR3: TGTGCCAGCAGTTTACAGGGAGGCTCCTACGAGCAGTACTTC.

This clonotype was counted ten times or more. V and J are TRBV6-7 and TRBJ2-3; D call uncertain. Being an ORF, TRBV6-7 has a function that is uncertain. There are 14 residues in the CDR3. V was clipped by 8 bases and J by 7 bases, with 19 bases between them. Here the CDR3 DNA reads TGTGCCAGCCCCAGCCGGACCCGGCGCAATACGCAGTATTTT. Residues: CASPSRTRRNTQYF.

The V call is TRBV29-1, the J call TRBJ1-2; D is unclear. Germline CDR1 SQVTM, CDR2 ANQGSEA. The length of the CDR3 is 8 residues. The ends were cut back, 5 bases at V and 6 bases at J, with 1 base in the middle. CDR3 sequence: CSVNGYTF. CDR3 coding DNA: TGCAGCGTTAATGGCTACACCTTC.

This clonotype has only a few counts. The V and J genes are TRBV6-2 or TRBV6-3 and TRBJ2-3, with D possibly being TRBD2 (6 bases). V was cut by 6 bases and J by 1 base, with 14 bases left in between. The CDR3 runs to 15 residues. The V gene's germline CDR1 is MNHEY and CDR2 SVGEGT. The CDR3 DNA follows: TGTGCCAGCAGCGACGGGGGATTTGGCACAGATACGCAGTATTTT. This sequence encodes CASSDGGFGTDTQYF.

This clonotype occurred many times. The CDR3 loop reads CASSLGTTKNIQYF. DNA of the CDR3: TGTGCCAGCAGTTTAGGGACTACAAAAAACATTCAGTACTTC. This rearrangement joins TRBV12-3 or TRBV12-4 to TRBJ2-4; TRBD2 is a possible D gene (6 bases). This CDR3 is 14 amino acids long. V was trimmed by 1 base and J by 4 bases, leaving 8 bases between them.

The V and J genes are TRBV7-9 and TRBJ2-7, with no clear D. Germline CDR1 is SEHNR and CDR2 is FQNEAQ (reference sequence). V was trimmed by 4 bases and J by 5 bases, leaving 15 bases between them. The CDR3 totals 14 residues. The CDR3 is CASSSPPPPHEQYF. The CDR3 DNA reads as TGTGCCAGCAGCTCCCCACCACCGCCCCACGAGCAGTACTTC.

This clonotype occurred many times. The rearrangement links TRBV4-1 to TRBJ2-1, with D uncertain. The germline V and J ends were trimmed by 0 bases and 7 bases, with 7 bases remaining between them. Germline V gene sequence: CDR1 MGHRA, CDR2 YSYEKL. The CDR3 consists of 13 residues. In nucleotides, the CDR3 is TGCGCCAGCAGCCAAGAGCCCATAAATGAGCAGTTCTTC. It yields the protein CASSQEPINEQFF.

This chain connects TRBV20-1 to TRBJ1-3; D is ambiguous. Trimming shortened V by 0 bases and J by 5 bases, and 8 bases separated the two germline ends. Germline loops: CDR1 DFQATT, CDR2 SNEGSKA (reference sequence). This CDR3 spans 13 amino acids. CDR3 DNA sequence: TGCAGTGCTAGAGATGGATCAAGAAACACCATATATTTT. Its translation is CSARDGSRNTIYF.

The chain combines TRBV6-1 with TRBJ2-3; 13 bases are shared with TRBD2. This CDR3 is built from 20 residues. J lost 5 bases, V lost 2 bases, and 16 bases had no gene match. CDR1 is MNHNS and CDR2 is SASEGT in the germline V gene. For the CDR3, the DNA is TGTGCCAGCAGTGAAAGACCAGCCGGGACTAGCGGGGCCACTAGAGATACGCAGTATTTT. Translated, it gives CASSERPAGTSGATRDTQYF.

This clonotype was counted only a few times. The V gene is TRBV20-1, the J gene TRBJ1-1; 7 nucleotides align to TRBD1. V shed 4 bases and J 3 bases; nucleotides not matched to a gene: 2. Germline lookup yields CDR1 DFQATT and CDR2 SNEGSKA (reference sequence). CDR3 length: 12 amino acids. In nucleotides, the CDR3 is TGCAGTGCTACAGGGGGGTACACTGAAGCTTTCTTT. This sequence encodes CSATGGYTEAFF.

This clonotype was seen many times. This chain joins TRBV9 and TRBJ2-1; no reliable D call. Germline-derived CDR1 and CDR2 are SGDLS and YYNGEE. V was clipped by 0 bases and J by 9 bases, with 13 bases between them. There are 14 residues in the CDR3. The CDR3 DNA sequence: TGTGCCAGCAGCGTAGCTGGAATAAACCCTGAGCAGTTCTTC. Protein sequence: CASSVAGINPEQFF.

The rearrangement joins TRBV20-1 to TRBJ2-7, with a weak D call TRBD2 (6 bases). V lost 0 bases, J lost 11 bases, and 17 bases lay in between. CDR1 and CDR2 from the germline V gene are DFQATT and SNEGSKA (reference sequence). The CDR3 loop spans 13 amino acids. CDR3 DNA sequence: TGCAGTGCTAGAGATAGAGTCGGAGGGGCGGAGTACTTC. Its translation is CSARDRVGGAEYF.